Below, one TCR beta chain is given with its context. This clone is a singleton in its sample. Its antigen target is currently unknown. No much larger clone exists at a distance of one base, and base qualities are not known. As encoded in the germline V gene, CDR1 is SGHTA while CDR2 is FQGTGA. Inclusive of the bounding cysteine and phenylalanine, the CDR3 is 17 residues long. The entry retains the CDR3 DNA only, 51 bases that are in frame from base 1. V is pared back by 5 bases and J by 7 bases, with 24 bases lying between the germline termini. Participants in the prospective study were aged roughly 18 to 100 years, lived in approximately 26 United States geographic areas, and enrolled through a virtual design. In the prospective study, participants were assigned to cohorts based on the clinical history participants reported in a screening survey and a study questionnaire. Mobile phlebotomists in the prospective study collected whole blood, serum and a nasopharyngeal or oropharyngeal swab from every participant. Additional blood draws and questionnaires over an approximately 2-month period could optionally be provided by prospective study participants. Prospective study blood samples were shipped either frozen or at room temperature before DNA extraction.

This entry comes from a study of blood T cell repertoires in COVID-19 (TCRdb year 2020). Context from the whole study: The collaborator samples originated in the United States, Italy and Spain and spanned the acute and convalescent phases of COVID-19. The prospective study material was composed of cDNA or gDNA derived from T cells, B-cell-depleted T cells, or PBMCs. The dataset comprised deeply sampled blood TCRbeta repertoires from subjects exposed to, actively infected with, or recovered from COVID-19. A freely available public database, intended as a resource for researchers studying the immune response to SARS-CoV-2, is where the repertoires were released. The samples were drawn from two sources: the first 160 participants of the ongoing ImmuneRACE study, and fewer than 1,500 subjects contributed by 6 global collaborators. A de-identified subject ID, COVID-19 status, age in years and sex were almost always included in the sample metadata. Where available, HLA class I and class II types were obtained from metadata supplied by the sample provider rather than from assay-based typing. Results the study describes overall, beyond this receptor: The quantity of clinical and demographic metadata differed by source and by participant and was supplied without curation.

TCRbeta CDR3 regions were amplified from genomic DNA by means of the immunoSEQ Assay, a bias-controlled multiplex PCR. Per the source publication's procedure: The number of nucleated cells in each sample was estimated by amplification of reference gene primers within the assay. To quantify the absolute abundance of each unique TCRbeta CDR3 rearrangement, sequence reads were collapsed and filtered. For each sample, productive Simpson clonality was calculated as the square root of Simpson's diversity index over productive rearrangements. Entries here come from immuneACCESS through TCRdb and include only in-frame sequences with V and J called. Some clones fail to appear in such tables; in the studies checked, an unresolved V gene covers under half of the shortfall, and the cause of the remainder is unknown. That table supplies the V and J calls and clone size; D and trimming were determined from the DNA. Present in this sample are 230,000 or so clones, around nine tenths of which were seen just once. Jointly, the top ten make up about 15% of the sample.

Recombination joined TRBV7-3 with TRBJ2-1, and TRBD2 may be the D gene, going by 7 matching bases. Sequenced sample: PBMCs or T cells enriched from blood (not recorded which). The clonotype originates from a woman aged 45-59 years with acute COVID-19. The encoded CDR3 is CASSPTGGGKVKNEQFF. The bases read TGTGCCAGCAGCCCAACGGGGGGCGGGAAGGTGAAAAATGAGCAGTTCTTC.